A single sample is the source of the 27 T cell receptor beta chains below, sequenced in a study of monozygotic twins with inflammatory bowel disease (dated by TCRdb to the late 2010s). The library was generated by 5' RACE. Instrument on record: Illumina HiSeq 2500. With the reads reprocessed by TCRdb, a single entry stands for each CDR3 protein sequence and no DNA is reported. The sample table gives a few hundred thousand distinct CDR3 sequences. The ten most abundant clones make up more than 4.5% of the sample. The source material was blood. Receptors originate from a human donor with ulcerative colitis or Crohn's disease, or a healthy co-twin of an affected twin (not recorded which).

The chain carries TRBV27 and TRBJ1-1. From germline, CDR1 is MNHEY and CDR2 SMNVEV (reference sequence). CDR3 length equals 14 residues. The CDR3 region is CASATYVEATEAFF.

The rearrangement links TRBV12-3 or TRBV12-4 to TRBJ2-7; TCRdb returns TRBD2, unconfirmable since there is no DNA. The CDR3 totals 13 residues. CDR3 region: CASSHLEAYEQYF.

V and J are TRBV15 and TRBJ1-5; TCRdb picks TRBD1, but there is no DNA to check that call. The CDR3 spans 16 residues. Germline V gives CDR1 LNHNV, CDR2 YYDKDF (reference sequence). The CDR3 reads CATSRYFRWGFQPQHF.

V gene TRBV6-1 combines with J gene TRBJ2-3. The CDR3 runs 14 residues. The V gene's germline CDR1 is MNHNS and CDR2 SASEGT. The chain's CDR3 is CASSPAGGSDTQYF.

V gene TRBV5-1 combines with J gene TRBJ2-5; as DNA is missing, the TRBD1 call by TCRdb cannot be tested. This CDR3 contains 13 residues. Germline values: CDR1 SGHRS, CDR2 YFSETQ. This chain's CDR3 is CASNFRGQETQYF. The whole variable domain, remainder taken from reference TRBV5-1 and TRBJ2-5, is KAGVTQTPRYLIKTRGQQVTLSCSPISGHRSVSWYQQTPGQGLQFLFEYFSETQRNKGNFPGRFSGRQFSNSRSEMNVSTLELGDSALYLCASNFRGQETQYFGPGTRLLVL.

V gene TRBV12-3 or TRBV12-4 combines with J gene TRBJ2-5; TCRdb reports TRBD2, a call that lacks DNA to check it against. This CDR3 has 15 amino acids. This chain's CDR3 is CASGGQLLGRETQYF.

This chain connects TRBV7-9 to TRBJ2-3; TCRdb returns TRBD2, unconfirmable since there is no DNA. Germline assignment: CDR1 SEHNR and CDR2 FQNEAQ (reference sequence). The CDR3 loop spans 14 amino acids. CDR3 sequence reads: CASREGLRTDTQYF.

This sequence joins TRBV7-2 and TRBJ1-1. Germline V lookup: CDR1 SGHTA, CDR2 FQGNSA. The CDR3 consists of 13 residues. This CDR3 reads CASSFNMNTEAFF.

V gene TRBV6-5 combines with J gene TRBJ2-7. The CDR3 has 14 amino acids. Per germline, CDR1 MNHEY and CDR2 SVGAGI. CDR3 residues: CASSYSDRSYEQYF.

The J gene is TRBJ1-2, the V gene TRBV4-1; the TCRdb call, TRBD1, lacks DNA for checking. This CDR3 spans 14 amino acids. Germline V gene sequence: CDR1 MGHRA, CDR2 YSYEKL. CDR3 region: CASSPPGSFRARTF.

V gene TRBV5-1 combines with J gene TRBJ1-1; TCRdb outputs TRBD1, but without DNA this stays unchecked. CDR1 is SGHRS, CDR2 YFSETQ, per germline. CDR3 length equals 15 residues. The CDR3 here is CASSSDRTANTEAFF. The variable domain in full, completed from reference TRBV5-1 and TRBJ1-1, reads KAGVTQTPRYLIKTRGQQVTLSCSPISGHRSVSWYQQTPGQGLQFLFEYFSETQRNKGNFPGRFSGRQFSNSRSEMNVSTLELGDSALYLCASSSDRTANTEAFFGQGTRLTVV.

This chain joins TRBV6-5 and TRBJ1-2; the D call from TCRdb, TRBD1, cannot be confirmed without DNA. Germline CDR1 reads MNHEY; CDR2 reads SVGAGI. This CDR3 has 15 amino acids. Here the CDR3 reads CASSSRDRGAGGYTF.

The chain carries TRBV10-3 and TRBJ2-7; TCRdb returns TRBD2, unconfirmable since there is no DNA. CDR1 ENHRY and CDR2 SYGVKD come from the germline V gene. This CDR3 contains 14 residues. The CDR3 loop is CAISELAGLYEQYF.

The rearrangement joins TRBV20-1 to TRBJ2-3; as DNA is missing, the TRBD1 call by TCRdb cannot be tested. CDR1 DFQATT and CDR2 SNEGSKA come from the germline V gene (reference sequence). The CDR3 has 12 residues. CDR3 residues: CSAPGTVNTQYF.

J is TRBJ2-7 and V is TRBV12-3 or TRBV12-4; TCRdb indicates TRBD1, and absent DNA this call remains unverified. This CDR3 has 15 amino acids. The CDR3 protein is CASRRNSGGSYEQYF.

The rearrangement joins TRBV6-5 to TRBJ2-1. This CDR3 is built from 12 residues. From germline, CDR1 is MNHEY and CDR2 SVGAGI. The chain's CDR3 is CASRTYWDEQFF.

The gene calls are TRBV19 and TRBJ1-1; without DNA, the TCRdb call of TRBD1 cannot be checked. The length of the CDR3 is 14 residues. Germline V gene lookup returns CDR1 LNHDA and CDR2 SQIVND (reference sequence). The CDR3 is CASNGPGQQHIAFF. Complete variable domain (other parts from reference TRBV19 and TRBJ1-1): DGGITQSPKYLFRKEGQNVTLSCEQNLNHDAMYWYRQDPGQGLRLIYYSQIVNDFQKGDIAEGYSVSREKKESFPLTVTSAQKNPTAFYLCASNGPGQQHIAFFGQGTRLTVV.

The V and J genes are TRBV6-2 or TRBV6-3 and TRBJ2-3; TCRdb names TRBD1, which stays unverified in the absence of DNA. In germline, CDR1 is MNHEY, CDR2 SVGEGT. The CDR3 has 15 residues. The CDR3 sequence: CASTPLGDLTDTQYF.

The chain recombines TRBV20-1 with TRBJ1-5; the TCRdb call, TRBD1, lacks DNA for checking. The CDR3 loop spans 17 amino acids. CDR1 is DFQATT and CDR2 is SNEGSKA in the germline V gene (reference sequence). The chain's CDR3 is CSAGGQSVIDSNQPQHF.

The rearrangement joins TRBV20-1 to TRBJ2-3. This CDR3 is built from 11 residues. The V gene's germline CDR1 is DFQATT and CDR2 SNEGSKA (reference sequence). The CDR3 sequence is CSAPVTDTQYF.

This CDR3 is CASSYRTGGKDGYTF. The genes are TRBV6-5 and TRBJ1-2; the TRBD1 assignment by TCRdb is unverifiable without DNA. The CDR3 is made up of 15 amino acids. Germline values: CDR1 MNHEY, CDR2 SVGAGI.

The gene calls are TRBV4-3 and TRBJ1-1. CDR3 length: 16 amino acids. Germline V gene data show CDR1 as LGHNA and CDR2 as YSLEER. The CDR3 loop reads CASSQDGPARVPEAFF.

CDR3 loop: CASSPGRTGGRTEAFF. V is TRBV19 and J is TRBJ1-1; the TCRdb call, TRBD1, lacks DNA for checking. The V gene's germline CDR1 is LNHDA and CDR2 SQIVND (reference sequence). The CDR3 runs 16 residues.

V is TRBV7-9 and J is TRBJ2-7; TCRdb reports TRBD1, a call that lacks DNA to check it against. Germline CDR1 SEHNR, CDR2 FQNEAQ (reference sequence). The length of the CDR3 is 15 residues. The CDR3 spells CASSPDRDRGYEQYF.

The rearrangement links TRBV5-1 to TRBJ2-3; TCRdb designates TRBD1, a call that cannot be tested without DNA. Germline CDR1 is SGHRS and CDR2 is YFSETQ. This CDR3 is built from 16 residues. CDR3: CASSLKTGIVTDTQYF.

This chain connects TRBV12-3 or TRBV12-4 to TRBJ1-3; TCRdb indicates TRBD1, and absent DNA this call remains unverified. The CDR3 contains 17 residues. The CDR3 is CASSFRDRFTLRDTIYF.

V is TRBV5-1 and J is TRBJ1-6; lacking DNA, the TRBD1 call made by TCRdb goes unchecked. Germline V gene lookup returns CDR1 SGHRS and CDR2 YFSETQ. The CDR3 is made up of 14 amino acids. CDR3 sequence: CASSRDRSNSPLHF.